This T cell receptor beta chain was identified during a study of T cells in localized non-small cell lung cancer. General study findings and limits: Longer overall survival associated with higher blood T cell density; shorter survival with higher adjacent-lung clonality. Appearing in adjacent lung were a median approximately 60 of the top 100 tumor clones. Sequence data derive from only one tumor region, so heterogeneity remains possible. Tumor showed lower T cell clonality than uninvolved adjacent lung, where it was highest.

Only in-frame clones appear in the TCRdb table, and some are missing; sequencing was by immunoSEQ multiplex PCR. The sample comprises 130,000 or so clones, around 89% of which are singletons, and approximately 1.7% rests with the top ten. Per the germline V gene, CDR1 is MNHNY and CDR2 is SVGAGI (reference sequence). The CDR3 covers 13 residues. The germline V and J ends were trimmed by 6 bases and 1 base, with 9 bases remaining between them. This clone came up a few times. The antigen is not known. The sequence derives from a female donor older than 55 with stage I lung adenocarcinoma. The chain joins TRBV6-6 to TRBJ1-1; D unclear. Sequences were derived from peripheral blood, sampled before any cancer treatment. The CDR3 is CASRSYSNTEAFF. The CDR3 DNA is TGTGCCAGCAGATCCTACTCGAACACTGAAGCTTTCTTT.